A selection of T cell receptor beta chains follows, all from one sample in a study of blood T cells in healthy people across ages. TCRdb reanalysed the 5' RACE reads using MiXCR and keeps one entry per CDR3 protein. The sample has approximately 1,700,000 distinct CDR3 sequences, approximately 40% seen once; the top ten hold roughly 24%. The specimen sequenced was blood. The receptors were gathered from a human donor in good health. The CDR3 runs from the conserved cysteine through the conserved F or W. D genes are given only for firm matches. Clone size is given for some rows only: seen once, a few or many times, or a class if the clone is expanded.

TRBJ2-5 NA NA TRBV20-1 CSAGTSQTQYF TGCAGTGCGGGGACCTCCCAGACCCAGTACTTC
TRBJ1-1 NA NA TRBV9 CASSPSLQGRGTEAFF TGTGCCAGCAGCCCATCCCTCCAGGGTCGGGGCACTGAAGCTTTCTTT
TRBJ1-4 TRBD1 NA TRBV12-3/TRBV12-4 CASRGEGTEPEKLFF TGTGCCAGCAGGGGGGAAGGGACAGAGCCTGAAAAACTGTTTTTT
TRBJ2-3 TRBD2 NA TRBV9 CASSVSARGNPSTDTQYF TGTGCCAGCAGCGTTTCGGCGCGGGGGAACCCTAGCACAGATACGCAGTATTTT
TRBJ2-3 TRBD2 few TRBV7-8 CASSFNIYGGVTDTQYF TGTGCCAGCAGCTTTAATATTTACGGGGGGGTAACAGATACGCAGTATTTT
TRBJ2-5 NA NA TRBV10-3 CAISELSAFGGPSFEETQYF TGTGCCATCAGTGAGCTCAGCGCTTTCGGGGGGCCTTCCTTCGAAGAGACCCAGTACTTC
TRBJ1-5 TRBD1 few TRBV20-1 CSAGLDRANSNQPQHF TGCAGTGCTGGCCTCGACAGGGCTAATAGCAATCAGCCCCAGCATTTT
TRBJ1-1 NA NA TRBV20-1 CSAPVGNEAFF TGCAGTGCCCCGGTTGGGAATGAAGCTTTCTTT
TRBJ2-7 TRBD2 NA TRBV3-1 CASPPRLAGKPYEQYF TGTGCCAGTCCCCCTCGTCTAGCGGGGAAGCCCTACGAGCAGTACTTC
TRBJ1-1 NA NA TRBV5-1 CASSLWDHDTEAFF TGCGCCAGCAGCTTGTGGGATCATGACACTGAAGCTTTCTTT
TRBJ1-2 NA few TRBV4-2 CASSQVFQGILGYTF TGTGCCAGCAGCCAAGTTTTCCAGGGTATACTTGGCTACACCTTC
TRBJ1-4 NA NA TRBV13 CASGGVGGQENEKLFF TGTGCCAGCGGGGGGGTTGGGGGACAAGAAAATGAAAAACTGTTTTTT
TRBJ2-7 NA NA TRBV5-1 CASSLWTAASYEQYF TGCGCCAGCAGCTTATGGACAGCTGCCTCCTACGAGCAGTACTTC
TRBJ2-1 NA NA TRBV20-1 CSTNPGREGNNEQFF TGCAGTACTAACCCCGGCAGAGAGGGTAACAATGAGCAGTTCTTC
TRBJ2-7 TRBD2 few TRBV12-3/TRBV12-4 CASSSYPSGGAVYEQYF TGTGCCAGCAGTTCGTACCCTAGCGGGGGGGCGGTATACGAGCAGTACTTC
TRBJ1-2 NA few TRBV27 CASSLRPLGHYGYTF TGTGCCAGCAGTTTAAGACCACTTGGGCACTATGGCTACACCTTC
TRBJ1-1 NA few TRBV6-6 CASSYEGGSGTEAFF TGTGCCAGCAGTTACGAAGGGGGTTCAGGCACTGAAGCTTTCTTT
TRBJ2-1 NA once TRBV5-1 CASSFLQGSEQFF TGCGCCAGCAGCTTTCTTCAGGGGAGCGAGCAGTTCTTC
TRBJ2-5 NA NA TRBV29-1 CSVEPTTDQETQYF TGCAGCGTTGAACCGACGACGGACCAAGAGACCCAGTACTTC
TRBJ2-7 TRBD2 NA TRBV18 CASSRNPYTSGGDYEQYF TGTGCCAGCTCCCGCAATCCCTACACTAGCGGGGGGGACTACGAGCAGTACTTC